These 26 T cell receptor beta chains share one sample of origin, sequenced in a study of Graves' ophthalmopathy and Graves' hyperthyroidism. For repertoire sequencing, the TCR beta CDR3 regions were amplified from RNA transcripts. HTBI primers were employed in first-round RT-PCR, then a second-round multiplex PCR followed. In TCRdb, the multiplex PCR reads were re-called with MiXCR into one record per CDR3 protein. The sample carries a few hundred thousand distinct CDR3 sequences, approximately 16% recorded once. Sequenced material: peripheral blood. These receptors were taken from a woman aged 18-29 years with Graves' ophthalmopathy.

This clonotype was recorded at least ten times. This chain uses TRBV28 with TRBJ2-1, with no clear D. This CDR3 has 12 residues. The ends were cut back, 8 bases at V and 6 bases at J, with 11 bases in the middle. Germline CDR1 and CDR2: MDHEN and SYDVKM. The CDR3 here is CASLGVTNEQFF. DNA of the CDR3: TGTGCCAGCTTAGGCGTCACCAATGAGCAGTTCTTC.

This sequence joins TRBV6-5 and TRBJ1-2; D is unresolved. Between the trimmed V and J ends, which lost 2 bases and 8 bases, there was a span of 12 bases. Per germline, CDR1 MNHEY and CDR2 SVGAGI. The length of the CDR3 is 13 residues. Here the CDR3 reads CASSYEALWGYTF. CDR3 coding DNA: TGTGCCAGCAGTTACGAAGCTCTCTGGGGCTACACCTTC.

In its sample, this clonotype was seen many times. The rearrangement joins TRBV12-3 or TRBV12-4 to TRBJ2-7, with D possibly matching TRBD1 (6 bases). Between the trimmed V and J ends, which lost 5 bases and 4 bases, there was a span of 9 bases. This CDR3 is 12 amino acids long. The CDR3 DNA reads TGTGCCAGCAGTGACAGGACTTACGAGCAGTACTTC. Amino acid sequence: CASSDRTYEQYF.

There are many counts of this clonotype. The chain has TRBV6-1 and TRBJ1-6, with D perhaps TRBD1 (6 bases). The CDR3 is 14 residues long. V was trimmed by 5 bases and J by 5 bases, leaving 10 bases between them. Germline V gene data show CDR1 as MNHNS and CDR2 as SASEGT. CDR3 loop: CASSRTVNNSPLHF. The CDR3 DNA follows: TGTGCCAGCAGTCGGACAGTTAATAATTCACCCCTCCACTTT.

This clonotype was recorded at least ten times. The chain recombines TRBV25-1 with TRBJ2-7, with TRBD1 identical over 11 bases. J was trimmed by 2 bases and V by 7 bases; bases with no gene match: 13. Germline V gives CDR1 MGHDK, CDR2 SYGVNS. CDR3 length equals 17 residues. DNA for the CDR3: TGTGCCAGCACAAACCCCGGGACAGGGGGTATGGCCTACGAGCAGTACTTC. It translates to CASTNPGTGGMAYEQYF.

This clonotype was detected many times. The V gene is TRBV11-1, the J gene TRBJ2-7, with TRBD1 matching 10 bases. This CDR3 has 15 residues. With V trimmed by 5 bases and J by 6 bases, 10 bases remained unmatched. The germline CDR1 and CDR2 sequences are SGHAT and FQDESV (reference sequence). The CDR3 DNA reads TGTGCCAGCAGCCCTCGTGGGACAGGGGTGTTCGAGCAGTACTTC. It encodes CASSPRGTGVFEQYF.

This clonotype was recorded at least ten times. The V and J genes are TRBV7-2 and TRBJ1-3; 7 nucleotides line up with TRBD1. Trimming removed 4 bases from V and 4 bases from J; junction bases left unmatched: 4. This CDR3 has 14 residues. Germline lookup yields CDR1 SGHTA and CDR2 FQGNSA. The CDR3 loop is CASSSTGSGNTIYF. The CDR3, as DNA: TGTGCCAGCAGCTCGACAGGGTCGGGAAACACCATATATTTT.

This clonotype was detected ten times or more. The CDR3 nucleotides are TGTGCCAGCAGTTATCTCGGACGGCTTGAAGCTTTCTTT. It translates to CASSYLGRLEAFF. This chain uses TRBV6-5 with TRBJ1-1; D uncertain. Germline values: CDR1 MNHEY, CDR2 SVGAGI. The CDR3 is made up of 13 amino acids. V dropped 3 bases and J dropped 7 bases, with 12 bases sitting between them.

This clonotype was observed at least ten times. The chain is built from TRBV5-1 and TRBJ1-2, with a tentative D call TRBD1 (5 bases). Germline assignment: CDR1 SGHRS and CDR2 YFSETQ. The V end was cut by 0 bases, the J end by 1 base, with 10 bases between. There are 15 residues in the CDR3. CDR3 amino acids: CASSLGQGLNYGYTF. In nucleotides, the CDR3 is TGCGCCAGCAGCTTGGGTCAGGGCCTTAACTATGGCTACACCTTC. Filled out from reference TRBV5-1 and TRBJ1-2, the complete variable domain reads KAGVTQTPRYLIKTRGQQVTLSCSPISGHRSVSWYQQTPGQGLQFLFEYFSETQRNKGNFPGRFSGRQFSNSRSEMNVSTLELGDSALYLCASSLGQGLNYGYTFGSGTRLTVV.

This clonotype was counted many times. The chain combines TRBV6-5 with TRBJ1-6; D is possibly TRBD1 (6 bases). Per the germline V gene, CDR1 is MNHEY and CDR2 is SVGAGI. Trimming took off 7 bases at V and 0 bases at J, with 13 bases between the two ends. The CDR3 runs 16 residues. DNA of the CDR3: TGTGCCAGCATCAGGGACACGAGCTCCTATAATTCACCCCTCCACTTT. This gives the protein CASIRDTSSYNSPLHF.

The chain links TRBV7-8 to TRBJ2-7; no reliable D call. V was pared by 8 bases and J by 2 bases, with 28 bases between. From germline, CDR1 is SGHVS and CDR2 FQNEAQ. The CDR3 has 18 amino acids. CDR3 amino acids: CASSQNGPSFSGAYEQYF. DNA of the CDR3: TGTGCCAGCTCCCAGAATGGGCCTTCTTTCTCTGGGGCCTACGAGCAGTACTTC.

This clonotype came up many times. The chain uses TRBV4-1 and TRBJ1-2, with D possibly TRBD1 on 5 matching bases. This CDR3 is 15 amino acids long. Germline values: CDR1 MGHRA, CDR2 YSYEKL. V was pared by 0 bases and J by 1 base, with 9 bases between. CDR3 sequence: CASSQEGLSNYGYTF. In DNA, the CDR3 is TGCGCCAGCAGCCAAGAGGGACTAAGTAACTATGGCTACACCTTC.

This chain connects TRBV12-3 or TRBV12-4 to TRBJ1-1; D unresolved. Trimming removed 8 bases at V and 1 base at J, with 11 bases between. This CDR3 spans 13 amino acids. CDR3 protein: CASQPEENTEAFF. CDR3 nucleotides: TGTGCCAGCCAGCCGGAGGAGAACACTGAAGCTTTCTTT.

This clonotype was seen ten or more times. CDR3 protein: CASSSPTSGGQETQYF. In DNA, the CDR3 is TGTGCCAGCAGCTCGCCGACTAGCGGGGGGCAAGAGACCCAGTACTTC. The chain combines TRBV7-9 with TRBJ2-5; 13 positions agree with TRBD2. V was clipped by 4 bases and J by 2 bases; unmatched bases: 4. The CDR3 loop spans 16 amino acids. The germline V gene has CDR1 SEHNR and CDR2 FQNEAQ (reference sequence). The full variable domain, completed using reference TRBV7-9 and TRBJ2-5, is DTGVSQNPRHKITKRGQNVTFRCDPISEHNRLYWYRQTLGQGPEFLTYFQNEAQLEKSRLLSDRFSAERPKGSFSTLEIQRTEQGDSAMYLCASSSPTSGGQETQYFGPGTRLLVL.

There are many counts of this clonotype. J is TRBJ2-4 and V is TRBV20-1; TRBD1 might be the D (6 bases). The germline CDR1 and CDR2 sequences are DFQATT and SNEGSKA (reference sequence). The CDR3 runs 14 residues. V lost 6 bases, J lost 0 bases, and 12 bases lay in between. The chain's CDR3 is CSAPDSQAKNIQYF. CDR3 nucleotides: TGCAGTGCGCCGGACAGCCAAGCCAAAAACATTCAGTACTTC.

This clonotype was seen at least ten times. This sequence joins TRBV30 and TRBJ2-4, with 8 bases matching TRBD2. The CDR3 has 19 amino acids. The germline gives CDR1 GTSNPN, CDR2 SVGIG (reference sequence). Trimming at V came to 0 bases and at J to 0 bases, leaving 13 bases not matched to a gene. CDR3 bases: TGTGCCTGGAGTGTTACCCTGACTAGCGAACCACTAGCCAAAAACATTCAGTACTTC. The encoded protein is CAWSVTLTSEPLAKNIQYF.

Many counts were recorded for this clonotype. The V gene is TRBV11-2, the J gene TRBJ2-7; weak D call: TRBD2 (5 bases). V shed 5 bases and J shed 2 bases, with 13 bases lying between them. CDR3 length: 14 residues. Germline V lookup: CDR1 SGHAT, CDR2 FQNNGV. CDR3 DNA sequence: TGTGCCAGCAGCACAGAGGGAGCGGCCTACGAGCAGTACTTC. Translating gives CASSTEGAAYEQYF.

In this sample, this clonotype turned up many times. V and J are TRBV19 and TRBJ1-6; D is unresolved. The V gene's germline CDR1 is LNHDA and CDR2 SQIVND (reference sequence). The CDR3 is 16 amino acids. Trimming removed 3 bases at V and 6 bases at J, with 15 bases between. The CDR3 here is CASSMRSLHRNSPLHF. The CDR3 DNA sequence: TGTGCCAGTAGTATGAGGTCCCTCCACCGTAATTCACCCCTCCACTTT.

The chain recombines TRBV15 with TRBJ1-2; D ambiguous. There are 16 residues in the CDR3. Germline values: CDR1 LNHNV, CDR2 YYDKDF (reference sequence). Trimming shortened V by 0 bases and J by 0 bases, and 11 bases separated the two germline ends. CDR3 loop: CATSRDRGMTNYGYTF. CDR3 sequence (DNA): TGTGCCACCAGCAGAGATAGAGGGATGACTAACTATGGCTACACCTTC.

This clonotype appeared many times. The CDR3 DNA reads as TGTGCCAGCAGCCCCGTGATATCTTCTAACTATGGCTACACCTTC. Its translation: CASSPVISSNYGYTF. V gene TRBV7-2 combines with J gene TRBJ1-2; D gene unclear. The V gene's germline CDR1 is SGHTA and CDR2 FQGNSA. The ends were cut back, 5 bases at V and 0 bases at J, with 13 bases in the middle. The CDR3 is 15 residues long.

This clonotype was seen ten or more times. The V call is TRBV10-3, the J call TRBJ1-1, with 7 bases that match TRBD1. Trimming took 8 bases from V and 2 from J; bases not matched to a gene: 8. The CDR3 spans 14 residues. CDR1 is ENHRY, CDR2 SYGVKD, per germline. CDR3 region: CAISATGSNTEAFF. DNA of the CDR3: TGTGCCATCTCCGCGACAGGGTCAAACACTGAAGCTTTCTTT.

This chain connects TRBV28 to TRBJ2-5; TRBD2 is a possible D gene (6 bases). CDR3 length equals 13 residues. V lost 8 bases and J 5 bases, leaving 15 bases between the germline ends. Germline V CDR1 and CDR2: MDHEN, SYDVKM. CDR3 nucleotide sequence: TGTGCCAGCGGCTGGTCGGGAGACGAGACCCAGTACTTC. Residues: CASGWSGDETQYF.

This clonotype was seen repeatedly, ten times or more. The rearrangement links TRBV6-2 or TRBV6-3 to TRBJ2-5; D call uncertain. This CDR3 is built from 14 residues. V was pared by 2 bases and J by 0 bases, with 7 bases between. Germline lookup yields CDR1 MNHEY and CDR2 SVGEGT. CDR3 bases: TGTGCCAGCAGTTACACATCGGACCAAGAGACCCAGTACTTC. Its translation is CASSYTSDQETQYF.

This clonotype was seen many times. The V gene is TRBV7-3, the J gene TRBJ1-1; TRBD1 matches at 10 bases. Trimming cost V 6 bases and J 4 bases; bases outside gene matches: 2. The CDR3 loop spans 13 amino acids. Germline values: CDR1 SGHTA, CDR2 FQGTGA. CDR3 sequence: CASSWDRGTEAFF. CDR3 coding DNA: TGTGCCAGCAGTTGGGACAGGGGCACTGAAGCTTTCTTT.

This clonotype was seen at least ten times. The CDR3 spells CSARPPGQGSKTQYF. The CDR3 region has the DNA TGCAGTGCTAGACCCCCGGGACAGGGGTCGAAGACCCAGTACTTC. The chain links TRBV20-1 to TRBJ2-5; 10 nucleotides match TRBD1. The CDR3 has 15 residues. V was pared by 2 bases and J by 6 bases, with 9 bases of the junction left unmatched. Looked up from germline, CDR1 is DFQATT and CDR2 is SNEGSKA (reference sequence).

This clonotype occurred many times. The chain links TRBV12-3 or TRBV12-4 to TRBJ2-7; D may correspond to TRBD1 or TRBD2 (6 bases each). V shed 4 bases and J shed 2 bases, with 12 bases lying between them. There are 14 residues in the CDR3. CDR3 sequence (DNA): TGTGCCAGCAGTTCTTGGGGGGACACCTACGAGCAGTACTTC. Translation: CASSSWGDTYEQYF.